The 27 T cell receptor beta chains given below trace back to one sample, sequenced in a study of blood T cell repertoires in COVID-19. Using immunoSEQ multiplex PCR, the repertoire was profiled, and TCRdb retains in-frame clones only, with some absent. The sample lists over 200,000 clones; 91% were seen once. The sample was PBMCs or T cells enriched from blood (not recorded which). All receptors derive from a human donor in a cohort exposed to, infected with or recovered from COVID-19 (not recorded which). The donor label of this sample is uncertain.

The rearrangement uses TRBV25-1 and TRBJ1-4; perhaps TRBD1 as D (5 bases). Germline CDR1 MGHDK, CDR2 SYGVNS. The CDR3 sequence is 16 residues long. With 2 bases removed from V and 8 bases from J, the gap between germline ends came to 18 bases. In nucleotides, the CDR3 is TGTGCCAGCAGTGAACTCCCATGGGCCGGGGGGGAAAAACTGTTTTTT. This codes for CASSELPWAGGEKLFF.

This clone was observed a single time. This rearrangement joins TRBV10-3 to TRBJ1-5, with D maybe TRBD1 (5 bases). The ends were cut back, 2 bases at V and 2 bases at J, with 10 bases in the middle. From germline, CDR1 is ENHRY and CDR2 SYGVKD. The CDR3 contains 15 residues. This CDR3 is CAISERGTGNQPQHF. The CDR3, as DNA: TGTGCCATCAGTGAGAGGGGAACGGGCAATCAGCCCCAGCATTTT.

The rearrangement uses TRBV2 and TRBJ1-4; 8 bases are shared with TRBD1. In germline, CDR1 is SNHLY, CDR2 FYNNEI. The CDR3 length is 13 residues. V shed 10 bases, J shed 7 bases, and the junction held 8 bases outside the gene matches. The CDR3 loop reads CATKTGDGEKLFF. DNA for the CDR3: TGTGCCACCAAGACAGGGGATGGTGAAAAACTGTTTTTT.

The chain carries TRBV30 and TRBJ2-3, with 11 nucleotides matching TRBD2. Germline trimming cut 4 bases from V and 4 bases from J; bases unmatched to any gene: 4. Germline values: CDR1 GTSNPN, CDR2 SVGIG (reference sequence). This CDR3 has 14 amino acids. The CDR3 here is CAWNSGGAPDTQYF. The CDR3 nucleotides are TGTGCCTGGAATAGCGGGGGGGCACCAGATACGCAGTATTTT.

This clone appeared a single time. The rearrangement joins TRBV7-9 to TRBJ2-1; 7 bases map to TRBD2. The CDR3 consists of 16 residues. Per germline, CDR1 SEHNR and CDR2 FQNEAQ (reference sequence). The V segment lost 1 base and the J segment 1 base; nucleotides outside the gene matches: 4. The DNA for the CDR3 is TGTGCCAGCAGCTTAGGATGGCGGGGGTCCTACAATGAGCAGTTCTTC. Protein product: CASSLGWRGSYNEQFF. Full variable domain (missing parts from reference TRBV7-9 and TRBJ2-1): DTGVSQNPRHKITKRGQNVTFRCDPISEHNRLYWYRQTLGQGPEFLTYFQNEAQLEKSRLLSDRFSAERPKGSFSTLEIQRTEQGDSAMYLCASSLGWRGSYNEQFFGPGTRLTVL.

The chain recombines TRBV3-1 (or the pseudogene TRBV3-2) with TRBJ2-2, with 9 nucleotides matching TRBD1. The CDR3 runs 16 residues. J lost 3 bases, V lost 6 bases, and 8 bases had no gene match. Germline CDR1 is LGHDT and CDR2 is YNNKEL (reference sequence). The CDR3 reads CASRPGQGWDTGELFF. As DNA, the CDR3 is TGTGCCAGCAGACCCGGACAGGGGTGGGACACCGGGGAGCTGTTTTTT.

The J gene is TRBJ1-5, the V gene TRBV27; 7 bases are a match to TRBD1. Germline values: CDR1 MNHEY, CDR2 SMNVEV (reference sequence). The CDR3 loop spans 15 amino acids. V shed 5 bases, J shed 2 bases, and the junction held 6 bases outside the gene matches. CDR3 residues: CASSLTGVGNQPQHF. The CDR3 nucleotides are TGTGCCAGCAGTCTCACAGGGGTAGGCAATCAGCCCCAGCATTTT.

The chain couples TRBV5-1 to TRBJ2-5; the match to TRBD2 covers 13 bases. The V gene end was trimmed by 0 bases and the J gene end by 5 bases; junction bases not matched to a gene: 7. CDR1 is SGHRS, CDR2 YFSETQ, per germline. The CDR3 spans 17 residues. The CDR3 reads CASSLEGTSGVGETQYF. CDR3 in DNA: TGCGCCAGCAGCTTGGAAGGGACTAGCGGGGTGGGTGAGACCCAGTACTTC.

The chain is built from TRBV7-2 and TRBJ1-1; D unclear. V lost 1 base and J lost 3, with 12 bases in between. The CDR3 is 15 residues long. In germline, CDR1 is SGHTA, CDR2 FQGNSA. The CDR3 bases are TGTGCCAGCAGCTTAGATCTTCTCTCTGACACTGAAGCTTTCTTT. Its translation: CASSLDLLSDTEAFF. Full variable domain (missing parts from reference TRBV7-2 and TRBJ1-1): GAGVSQSPSNKVTEKGKDVELRCDPISGHTALYWYRQSLGQGLEFLIYFQGNSAPDKSGLPSDRFSAERTGGSVSTLTIQRTQQEDSAVYLCASSLDLLSDTEAFFGQGTRLTVV.

V and J are TRBV6-1 and TRBJ1-5, with D unresolved. This CDR3 is 14 amino acids long. V lost 0 bases and J lost 3, with 6 bases in between. Germline V gene sequence: CDR1 MNHNS, CDR2 SASEGT. DNA for the CDR3: TGTGCCAGCAGTGAAGCGCGGGCCAATCAGCCCCAGCATTTT. Translating it yields CASSEARANQPQHF.

CDR3 loop: CASRRNGEEKLFF. The CDR3 bases are TGTGCCAGCAGGAGAAACGGAGAGGAAAAACTGTTTTTT. The V call is TRBV6-6, the J call TRBJ1-4; no firm D call. The CDR3 totals 13 residues. CDR1 and CDR2 (germline): MNHNY, SVGAGI (reference sequence). Trimming cost V 6 bases and J 8 bases, with 13 bases left between them.

This clone was recorded a few times. The chain recombines TRBV3-1 (or the pseudogene TRBV3-2) with TRBJ2-5; D unclear. With 1 base removed from V and 4 bases from J, the gap between germline ends came to 13 bases. Per germline, CDR1 LGHDT and CDR2 YNNKEL (reference sequence). CDR3 size: 15 residues. The CDR3 DNA sequence: TGTGCCAGCAGCCAAGGGAGAGGCGTGGGAGAGACCCAGTACTTC. Encoded protein: CASSQGRGVGETQYF.

The chain uses TRBV7-2 and TRBJ2-7; D is possibly TRBD1 (6 bases). V was pared by 3 bases and J by 3 bases, with 12 bases between. The CDR3 loop spans 14 amino acids. Germline V gene lookup returns CDR1 SGHTA and CDR2 FQGNSA. This chain's CDR3 is CASSLRTANYEQYF. The CDR3 region has the DNA TGTGCCAGCAGCTTGAGGACAGCCAACTACGAGCAGTACTTC.

The J gene is TRBJ1-1, the V gene TRBV5-1; a weak D match, TRBD1 (6 bases). In germline, CDR1 is SGHRS, CDR2 YFSETQ. This CDR3 contains 15 residues. The V and J ends lost 4 bases and 1 base respectively, with 14 bases between them. In DNA, the CDR3 is TGCGCCAGCAGCCCCCTGGGGGCCCAGAACACTGAAGCTTTCTTT. It is translated as CASSPLGAQNTEAFF.

The rearrangement links TRBV6-5 to TRBJ2-7; TRBD1 matches at 8 bases. The CDR3 spans 15 residues. The V segment lost 2 bases and the J segment 7 bases; nucleotides outside the gene matches: 10. Germline assignment: CDR1 MNHEY and CDR2 SVGAGI. The DNA of the CDR3 is TGTGCCAGCAGTTACCAAGGACAGGGCTTTTGGGAGCAGTACTTC. It translates to CASSYQGQGFWEQYF.

The chain is built from TRBV12-3 or TRBV12-4 and TRBJ2-7; D gene ambiguous. Deletions cut 6 bases from V and 4 bases from J, with 10 bases between. The CDR3 is 12 amino acids. DNA for the CDR3: TGTGCCAGCAGCCCTAGTCGGTACGAGCAGTACTTC. The encoded protein is CASSPSRYEQYF.

CDR3 sequence reads: CASSHIAGPSNQPQHF. CDR3 coding DNA: TGTGCCAGCTCGCATATAGCCGGCCCTAGCAATCAGCCCCAGCATTTT. The V and J genes are TRBV18 and TRBJ1-5; no definite D call. CDR3 size: 16 residues. V lost 6 bases and J 0 bases, leaving 15 bases between the germline ends. Germline CDR1 is KGHSH and CDR2 is LQKENI.

This clone was found once. V usage is TRBV3-1 (or the pseudogene TRBV3-2) and J usage is TRBJ1-1, with 7 bases aligning to TRBD1. The CDR3 totals 14 residues. The V gene's germline CDR1 is LGHDT and CDR2 YNNKEL (reference sequence). J gave up 2 bases and V 5 bases, and 5 bases lay outside the gene matches. The CDR3 region is CASSAQGGNTEAFF. DNA for the CDR3: TGTGCCAGCAGCGCCCAGGGGGGAAACACTGAAGCTTTCTTT.

The chain combines TRBV5-4 with TRBJ1-2; 10 nucleotides agree with TRBD1. J lost 1 base, V lost 3 bases, and 0 bases had no gene match. From germline, CDR1 is SGHNT and CDR2 YYREEE (reference sequence). This CDR3 spans 14 amino acids. The CDR3 nucleotides are TGTGCCAGCAGCTGGACAGGGGGTAACTATGGCTACACCTTC. Translated, it gives CASSWTGGNYGYTF.

In its sample, this clone was seen a few times. The J gene is TRBJ1-1, the V gene TRBV18, with a weak D call TRBD1 (6 bases). The CDR3 consists of 14 residues. In germline, CDR1 is KGHSH, CDR2 LQKENI. V was shortened by 3 bases and J by 3 bases, with 11 bases between the two germline ends. In DNA form, the CDR3 reads TGTGCCAGCTCACCGCGGAAGGGGGACACTGAAGCTTTCTTT. Its protein is CASSPRKGDTEAFF.

This clone showed up just a few times. The chain links TRBV5-5 to TRBJ2-3, with D maybe TRBD2 (6 bases). This CDR3 spans 16 amino acids. CDR1 and CDR2 from the germline V gene are SGHKS and YYEKEE (reference sequence). V was trimmed by 7 bases and J by 5 bases, leaving 23 bases between them. CDR3 DNA sequence: TGTGCCAGCGGGGGGAGATTAGGGGCAGCGGTAGATACGCAGTATTTT. It specifies CASGGRLGAAVDTQYF. Full variable domain (remainder filled in from reference TRBV5-5 and TRBJ2-3): DAGVTQSPTHLIKTRGQQVTLRCSPISGHKSVSWYQQVLGQGPQFIFQYYEKEERGRGNFPDRFSARQFPNYSSELNVNALLLGDSALYLCASGGRLGAAVDTQYFGPGTRLTVL.

This clone was seen just once. The chain couples TRBV30 to TRBJ1-1; D unclear. Germline CDR1 GTSNPN, CDR2 SVGIG (reference sequence). The CDR3 has 14 amino acids. Trimming removed 6 bases at V and 1 base at J, with 15 bases between. The CDR3 nucleotides are TGTGCCTGCCAAGGGAGGGCCCCGAACACTGAAGCTTTCTTT. Protein product: CACQGRAPNTEAFF.

In the case of this clone: Other nucleotide sequences in the sample specify the same CDR3. CDR3 sequence: CASSPGAGNTIYF. The CDR3 region has the DNA TGTGCCAGCTCACCAGGTGCGGGAAACACCATATATTTT. The V call is TRBV18, the J call TRBJ1-3; D not certain. The length of the CDR3 is 13 residues. V gave up 2 bases and J gave up 4 bases, with 6 bases separating them. Per germline, CDR1 KGHSH and CDR2 LQKENI.

The V call is TRBV12-5, the J call TRBJ1-2; D possibly corresponds to TRBD1 (6 bases). V gave up 2 bases and J gave up 2 bases, with 15 bases separating them. The CDR3 loop spans 16 amino acids. The germline gives CDR1 LGHNT, CDR2 FRNRAP. The CDR3 region has the DNA TGTGCTAGTGGTTTGTCTTGGGACACCGTGAACTATGGCTACACCTTC. It yields the protein CASGLSWDTVNYGYTF.

This chain links TRBV5-5 with TRBJ2-5; the match to TRBD2 covers 7 bases. The ends lost 3 bases at V and 2 bases at J; junction bases unmatched: 13. Germline loops: CDR1 SGHKS, CDR2 YYEKEE (reference sequence). The CDR3 is 17 residues long. CDR3 sequence (DNA): TGTGCCAGCAGCTCCCGGAGGCCTAGCGGTTCTCAAGAGACCCAGTACTTC. Its translation: CASSSRRPSGSQETQYF.

This rearrangement joins TRBV5-4 to TRBJ2-5, with 12 nucleotides matching TRBD2. This CDR3 has 17 amino acids. Germline V gives CDR1 SGHNT, CDR2 YYREEE (reference sequence). The V gene end was trimmed by 2 bases and the J gene end by 5 bases; junction bases not matched to a gene: 10. The CDR3 DNA reads as TGTGCCAGCAGCTTCAAACTAGCGGGGGGCGTGGGGGAGACCCAGTACTTC. Its translation is CASSFKLAGGVGETQYF.

The CDR3 nucleotides are TGTGCCAGCAGCTTAGGCGGACCCCTCCACTTT. This sequence encodes CASSLGGPLHF. The gene calls are TRBV7-9 and TRBJ1-6; D gene ambiguous. V was trimmed by 1 base and J by 12 bases, leaving 4 bases between them. Germline V lookup: CDR1 SEHNR, CDR2 FQNEAQ (reference sequence). The CDR3 consists of 11 residues.